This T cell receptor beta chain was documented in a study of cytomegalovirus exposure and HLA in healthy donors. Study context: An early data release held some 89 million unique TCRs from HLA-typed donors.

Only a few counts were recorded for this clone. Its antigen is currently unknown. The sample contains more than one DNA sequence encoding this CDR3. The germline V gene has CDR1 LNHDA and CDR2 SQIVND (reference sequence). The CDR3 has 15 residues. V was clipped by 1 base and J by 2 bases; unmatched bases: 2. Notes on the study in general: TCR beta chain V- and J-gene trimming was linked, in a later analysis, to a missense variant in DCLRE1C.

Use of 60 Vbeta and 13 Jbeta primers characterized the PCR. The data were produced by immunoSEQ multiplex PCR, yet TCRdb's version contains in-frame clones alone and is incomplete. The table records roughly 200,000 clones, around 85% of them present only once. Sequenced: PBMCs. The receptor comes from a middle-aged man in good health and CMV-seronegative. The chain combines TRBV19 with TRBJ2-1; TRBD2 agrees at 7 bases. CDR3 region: CASSIGGRAYNEQFF. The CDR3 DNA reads TGTGCCAGTAGTATAGGTGGGAGGGCCTACAATGAGCAGTTCTTC.